This TCR beta chain derives from a study of CD8 T cells in ankylosing spondylitis. The V and J ends lost 5 bases and 2 bases respectively, with 19 bases between them. This CDR3 contains 16 residues. TCRdb redid the calling of the 5' RACE reads with MiXCR, one entry per CDR3 protein. The top ten clones hold 3.5% of a sample with a few hundred thousand distinct CDR3 sequences, 20% of them seen once. The TCR comes from a female donor with ankylosing spondylitis or in good health (not recorded which). Sample: blood, either unsorted or a sorted T cell fraction (not recorded which). The gene calls are TRBV12-3 or TRBV12-4 and TRBJ2-7; weak D call: TRBD2 (6 bases). The CDR3, as DNA: TGTGCCAGCAGTACACGGGACTTCCCGAACCCCTACGAGCAGTACTTC. Protein product: CASSTRDFPNPYEQYF.